These 18 T cell receptor beta chains originate from one sample sequenced in a study of CD8 T cells in Susac syndrome. RNA in amounts of roughly 0.5 to 1 ug was reverse transcribed with random hexamers. TCRdb reanalysed the immunoSEQ multiplex PCR reads using MiXCR and keeps one entry per CDR3 protein. The sample consists of around 300,000 distinct CDR3 sequences, approximately 89% of them appearing once. Sequencing was performed on CD8+ T cells from PBMCs. The receptors here all came from a human donor with multiple sclerosis.

The rearrangement links TRBV28 to TRBJ2-7, with D perhaps assigned TRBD1 or TRBD2 (5 bases each). Trimming cost V 3 bases and J 5 bases, with 17 bases left between them. The CDR3 contains 15 residues. From germline, CDR1 is MDHEN and CDR2 SYDVKM. This CDR3 is CASSFRGVRLDEQYF. CDR3 DNA sequence: TGTGCCAGCAGTTTCCGGGGCGTACGGCTGGACGAGCAGTACTTC.

This clonotype was seen only once. The CDR3: CSARDSAGPNYEQYF. The CDR3 DNA follows: TGCAGTGCTAGAGATTCAGCGGGCCCCAACTACGAGCAGTACTTC. The V call is TRBV20-1, the J call TRBJ2-7, with D perhaps TRBD2 (6 bases). The CDR3 is 15 residues long. Per the germline V gene, CDR1 is DFQATT and CDR2 is SNEGSKA (reference sequence). The germline V and J ends were trimmed by 0 bases and 3 bases, with 15 bases remaining between them.

The chain couples TRBV5-8 to TRBJ1-3; D remains ambiguous. There are 12 residues in the CDR3. The germline V gene has CDR1 SGHTS and CDR2 YDEGEE. Trimming removed 0 bases at V and 4 bases at J, with 2 bases between. CDR3 DNA sequence: TGTGCCAGCAGCTTGGACGGAAACACCATATATTTT. Protein: CASSLDGNTIYF.

The chain employs TRBV24-1 and TRBJ2-2; 15 positions agree with TRBD2. V dropped 9 bases and J dropped 4; count of bases not matched to a gene: 8. Germline V gene lookup returns CDR1 KGHDR and CDR2 SFDVKD. The CDR3 is 17 amino acids. CDR3 DNA sequence: TGTGCCACCGGACTAGCGGGAGGGCAACAGGGCACCGGGGAGCTGTTTTTT. It yields the protein CATGLAGGQQGTGELFF.

The chain combines TRBV2 with TRBJ2-1; no firm D call. This CDR3 comprises 11 residues. V lost 6 bases, J lost 6 bases, and 6 bases lay in between. CDR1 is SNHLY, CDR2 FYNNEI, per germline. CDR3 loop: CASRTTNEQFF. Written as DNA, the CDR3 is TGTGCCAGCAGAACCACCAATGAGCAGTTCTTC.

A single count supports this clonotype. V gene TRBV9 combines with J gene TRBJ2-1, with TRBD1 identical over 7 bases. This CDR3 is built from 17 residues. J lost 3 bases, V lost 0 bases, and 9 bases had no gene match. Germline CDR1 is SGDLS and CDR2 is YYNGEE. DNA of the CDR3: TGTGCCAGCAGCGTAGTCCCCACAGGGGAACTCTACAATGAGCAGTTCTTC. Translating gives CASSVVPTGELYNEQFF.

The chain has TRBV7-9 and TRBJ2-5, with 10 bases lining up with TRBD2. V shed 4 bases, J shed 0 bases, and the junction held 8 bases outside the gene matches. There are 17 residues in the CDR3. Germline assignment: CDR1 SEHNR and CDR2 FQNEAQ (reference sequence). CDR3 sequence: CASSSPRTSGDQETQYF. CDR3 DNA sequence: TGTGCCAGCAGCTCGCCCAGGACTAGCGGAGACCAAGAGACCCAGTACTTC.

The V and J genes are TRBV6-4 and TRBJ2-3; 7 nucleotides match TRBD2. CDR3 length: 15 amino acids. The ends lost 2 bases at V and 4 bases at J; junction bases unmatched: 6. The V gene's germline CDR1 is MRHNA and CDR2 SNTAGT. CDR3 DNA: TGTGCCAGCAGTGACGGCGCGGGAGCGTCAGATACGCAGTATTTT. Translating gives CASSDGAGASDTQYF.

The rearrangement joins TRBV28 to TRBJ2-7; TRBD1 or TRBD2 may be the D gene (5 bases each). The CDR3 sequence is 16 residues long. V lost 7 bases, J lost 0 bases, and 19 bases lay in between. Germline CDR1 MDHEN, CDR2 SYDVKM. CDR3: CASISGPGYSSYEQYF. CDR3 DNA: TGTGCCAGCATCTCGGGGCCGGGTTATAGCTCCTACGAGCAGTACTTC.

For the CDR3, the DNA is TGTGCCACCAGCAGAGATGTAAGAACAGGGGTCACAGATACGCAGTATTTT. As protein: CATSRDVRTGVTDTQYF. This chain connects TRBV15 to TRBJ2-3; TRBD1 agrees at 7 bases. Germline-derived CDR1 and CDR2 are LNHNV and YYDKDF (reference sequence). The CDR3 runs to 17 residues. The J segment lost 2 bases and the V segment lost 0 bases, leaving 8 bases of the junction unmatched.

The chain joins TRBV20-1 to TRBJ2-7; 9 nucleotides agree with TRBD1. This CDR3 contains 15 residues. CDR1 DFQATT and CDR2 SNEGSKA come from the germline V gene (reference sequence). With 3 bases clipped from V and 3 bases from J, the junction kept 9 bases outside the gene matches. The CDR3 nucleotides are TGCAGTGCTAGTCGGGGACAGGGAGTCCTCTACGAGCAGTACTTC. The encoded protein is CSASRGQGVLYEQYF.

The V gene is TRBV27, the J gene TRBJ2-7, with 14 nucleotides matching TRBD2. Germline assignment: CDR1 MNHEY and CDR2 SMNVEV (reference sequence). This CDR3 contains 15 residues. Trimming cost V 4 bases and J 4 bases; bases outside gene matches: 3. CDR3: CASSWTSGGIYEQYF. For the CDR3, the DNA is TGTGCCAGCAGTTGGACTAGCGGGGGGATATACGAGCAGTACTTC.

DNA for the CDR3: TGTGCCAGCAGCCCACCCTTCGAGGGCGGAGAGACCCAGTACTTC. It translates to CASSPPFEGGETQYF. The J gene is TRBJ2-5, the V gene TRBV5-4, with D possibly TRBD2 on 5 matching bases. The CDR3 sequence is 15 residues long. Trimming left V 4 bases short and J 4 bases short, with 17 bases between. Germline V gene data show CDR1 as SGHNT and CDR2 as YYREEE (reference sequence).

This chain links TRBV5-1 with TRBJ1-1, with D perhaps matching TRBD1 (5 bases). CDR1 is SGHRS and CDR2 is YFSETQ in the germline V gene. Between the trimmed V and J ends, which lost 1 base and 4 bases, there was a span of 14 bases. This CDR3 spans 15 amino acids. CDR3 coding DNA: TGCGCCAGCAGCTTGTTCAACTCGGGGGGCACTGAAGCTTTCTTT. It translates to CASSLFNSGGTEAFF.

The chain employs TRBV11-2 and TRBJ2-1, with D possibly being TRBD1 (6 bases). This CDR3 spans 12 amino acids. The germline CDR1 and CDR2 sequences are SGHAT and FQNNGV. The V end lost 4 bases, the J end lost 7 bases, and 8 bases lay between the germline ends. The CDR3 sequence is CASSWTENEQFF. The CDR3 DNA is TGTGCCAGCAGCTGGACAGAGAATGAGCAGTTCTTC.

The gene calls are TRBV7-3 and TRBJ2-2; a possible D gene is TRBD2 (6 bases). Trimming cost V 2 bases and J 4 bases, with 11 bases left between them. Germline V gives CDR1 SGHTA, CDR2 FQGTGA. The CDR3 loop spans 15 amino acids. For the CDR3, the DNA is TGTGCCAGCAGCTTATATACGGGGGTCACCGGGGAGCTGTTTTTT. The encoded protein is CASSLYTGVTGELFF. Drawing the rest from reference TRBV7-3 and TRBJ2-2, the complete variable domain is GAGVSQTPSNKVTEKGKYVELRCDPISGHTALYWYRQSLGQGPEFLIYFQGTGAADDSGLPNDRFFAVRPEGSVSTLKIQRTERGDSAVYLCASSLYTGVTGELFFGEGSRLTVL.

This chain connects TRBV6-2 or TRBV6-3 to TRBJ2-4; 8 nucleotides line up with TRBD1. The CDR3 is made up of 16 amino acids. The V segment lost 4 bases and the J segment 3 bases; nucleotides outside the gene matches: 8. Germline CDR1 reads MNHEY; CDR2 reads SVGEGT. The CDR3 coding sequence is TGTGCCAGCAGTTCCATGACAGGGGAAGACAAAAACATTCAGTACTTC. Translated: CASSSMTGEDKNIQYF.

J is TRBJ2-1 and V is TRBV27, with a tentative D call TRBD2 (6 bases). The V end was cut by 6 bases, the J end by 4 bases, with 19 bases between. The germline V gene encodes CDR1 MNHEY and CDR2 SMNVEV (reference sequence). This CDR3 contains 16 residues. The CDR3 DNA sequence: TGTGCCAGCAGCCCTGGGGCGGTAGCGGTTTACAATGAGCAGTTCTTC. Translated: CASSPGAVAVYNEQFF.